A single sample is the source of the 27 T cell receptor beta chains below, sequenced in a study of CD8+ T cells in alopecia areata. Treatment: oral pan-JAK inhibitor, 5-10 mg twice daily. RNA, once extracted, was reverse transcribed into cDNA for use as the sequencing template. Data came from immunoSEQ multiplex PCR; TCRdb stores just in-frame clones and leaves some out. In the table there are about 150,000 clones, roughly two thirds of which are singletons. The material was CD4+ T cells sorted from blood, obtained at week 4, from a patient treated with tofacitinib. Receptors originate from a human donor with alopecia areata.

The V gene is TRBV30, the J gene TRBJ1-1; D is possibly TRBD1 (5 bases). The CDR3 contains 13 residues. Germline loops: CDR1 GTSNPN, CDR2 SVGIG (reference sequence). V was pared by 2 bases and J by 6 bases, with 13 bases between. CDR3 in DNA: TGTGCCTGGAGTCCCTCAACGGGGGCTGAAGCTTTCTTT. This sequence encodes CAWSPSTGAEAFF.

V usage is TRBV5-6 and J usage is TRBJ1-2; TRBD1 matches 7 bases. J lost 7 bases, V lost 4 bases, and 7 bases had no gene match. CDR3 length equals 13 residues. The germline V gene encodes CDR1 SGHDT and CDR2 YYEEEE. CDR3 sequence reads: CASSIPDRVGYTF. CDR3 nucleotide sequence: TGTGCCAGCAGCATACCAGACAGGGTTGGCTACACCTTC.

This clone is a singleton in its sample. In nucleotides, the CDR3 is TGTGCCAGCAGTTTACAGGGGGTCTACAATGAGCAGTTCTTC. As protein: CASSLQGVYNEQFF. The rearrangement uses TRBV27 and TRBJ2-1; 7 positions match TRBD1. The germline V gene encodes CDR1 MNHEY and CDR2 SMNVEV (reference sequence). The CDR3 runs to 14 residues. With 2 bases clipped from V and 3 bases from J, the junction kept 1 base outside the gene matches.

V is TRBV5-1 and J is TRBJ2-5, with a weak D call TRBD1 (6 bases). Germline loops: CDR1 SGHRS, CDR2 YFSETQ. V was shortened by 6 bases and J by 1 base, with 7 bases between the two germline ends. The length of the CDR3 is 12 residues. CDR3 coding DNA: TGCGCCAGCACGGACAGCCAAGAGACCCAGTACTTC. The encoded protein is CASTDSQETQYF.

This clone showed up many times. CDR3 in DNA: TGTGCCAGCAGCTTAATCGCATACGAGCAGTACTTC. This gives the protein CASSLIAYEQYF. This rearrangement joins TRBV11-1 to TRBJ2-7; D remains unclear. CDR1 SGHAT and CDR2 FQDESV come from the germline V gene (reference sequence). The length of the CDR3 is 12 residues. Trimming cost V 2 bases and J 4 bases, with 6 bases left between them.

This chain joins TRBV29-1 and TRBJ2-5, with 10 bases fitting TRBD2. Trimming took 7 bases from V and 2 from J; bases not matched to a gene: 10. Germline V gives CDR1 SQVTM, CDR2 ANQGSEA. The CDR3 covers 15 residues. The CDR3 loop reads CSAYKRTSGQETQYF. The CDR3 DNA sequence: TGCAGCGCTTATAAGCGGACTAGCGGACAAGAGACCCAGTACTTC.

The CDR3 here is CASSSSPEVMGGYTF. The CDR3 bases are TGTGCCAGCAGCTCCTCCCCGGAGGTCATGGGTGGCTACACCTTC. The rearrangement links TRBV5-6 to TRBJ1-2; D gene ambiguous. The germline V gene has CDR1 SGHDT and CDR2 YYEEEE. The ends were cut back, 3 bases at V and 7 bases at J, with 19 bases in the middle. The CDR3 totals 15 residues.

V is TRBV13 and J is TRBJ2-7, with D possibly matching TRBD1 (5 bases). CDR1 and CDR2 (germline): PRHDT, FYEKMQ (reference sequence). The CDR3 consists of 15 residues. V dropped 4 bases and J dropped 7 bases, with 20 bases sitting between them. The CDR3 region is CASSSWTQGVGEQYF. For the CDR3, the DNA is TGTGCCAGCAGCTCGTGGACACAAGGGGTAGGGGAGCAGTACTTC.

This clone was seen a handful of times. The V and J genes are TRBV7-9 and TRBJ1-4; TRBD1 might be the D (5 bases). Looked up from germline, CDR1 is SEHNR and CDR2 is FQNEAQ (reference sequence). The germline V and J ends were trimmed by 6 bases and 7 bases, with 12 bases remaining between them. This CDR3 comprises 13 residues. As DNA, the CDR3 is TGTGCCAGCAGTCGAGGCGGGGCTGAAAAACTGTTTTTT. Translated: CASSRGGAEKLFF. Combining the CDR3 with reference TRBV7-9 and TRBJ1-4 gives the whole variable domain DTGVSQNPRHKITKRGQNVTFRCDPISEHNRLYWYRQTLGQGPEFLTYFQNEAQLEKSRLLSDRFSAERPKGSFSTLEIQRTEQGDSAMYLCASSRGGAEKLFFGSGTQLSVL.

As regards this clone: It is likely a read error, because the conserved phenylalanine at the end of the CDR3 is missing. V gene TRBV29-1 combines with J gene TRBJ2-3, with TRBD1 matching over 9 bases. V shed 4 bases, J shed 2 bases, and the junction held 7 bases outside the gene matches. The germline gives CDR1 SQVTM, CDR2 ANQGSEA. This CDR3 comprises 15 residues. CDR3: CSVGGTGTSTDTQYS. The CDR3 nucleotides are TGCAGCGTTGGGGGGACAGGGACCTCCACAGATACGCAGTATTCT.

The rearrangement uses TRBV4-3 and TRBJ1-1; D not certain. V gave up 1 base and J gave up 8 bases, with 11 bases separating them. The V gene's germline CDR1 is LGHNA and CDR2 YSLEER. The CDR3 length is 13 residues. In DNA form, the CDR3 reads TGCGCCAGCAGCCAAGCCGGAGGCATGGAAGCTTTCTTT. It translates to CASSQAGGMEAFF.

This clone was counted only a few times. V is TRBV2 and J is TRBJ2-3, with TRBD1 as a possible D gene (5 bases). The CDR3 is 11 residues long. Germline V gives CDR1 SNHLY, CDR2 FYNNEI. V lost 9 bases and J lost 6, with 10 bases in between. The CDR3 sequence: CASGAFDTQYF. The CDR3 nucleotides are TGTGCCAGTGGGGCGTTTGATACGCAGTATTTT. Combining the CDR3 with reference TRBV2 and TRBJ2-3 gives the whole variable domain EPEVTQTPSHQVTQMGQEVILRCVPISNHLYFYWYRQILGQKVEFLVSFYNNEISEKSEIFDDQFSVERPDGSNFTLKIRSTKLEDSAMYFCASGAFDTQYFGPGTRLTVL.

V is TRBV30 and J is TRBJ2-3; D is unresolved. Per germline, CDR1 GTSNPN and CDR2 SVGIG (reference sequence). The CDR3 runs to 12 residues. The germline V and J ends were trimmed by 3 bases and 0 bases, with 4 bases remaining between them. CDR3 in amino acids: CAWRDSTDTQYF. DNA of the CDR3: TGTGCCTGGAGGGACAGCACAGATACGCAGTATTTT.

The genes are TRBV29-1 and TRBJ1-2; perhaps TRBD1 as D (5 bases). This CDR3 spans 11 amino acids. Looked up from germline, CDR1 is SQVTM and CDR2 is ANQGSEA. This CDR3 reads CGVEGNYGYTF. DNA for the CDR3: TGCGGAGTGGAGGGGAACTATGGCTACACCTTC.

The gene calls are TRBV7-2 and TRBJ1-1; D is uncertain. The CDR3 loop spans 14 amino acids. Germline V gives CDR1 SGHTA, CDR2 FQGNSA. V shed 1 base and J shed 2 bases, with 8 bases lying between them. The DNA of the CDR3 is TGTGCCAGCAGCTTAGGTTGGGTCAACACTGAAGCTTTCTTT. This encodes CASSLGWVNTEAFF.

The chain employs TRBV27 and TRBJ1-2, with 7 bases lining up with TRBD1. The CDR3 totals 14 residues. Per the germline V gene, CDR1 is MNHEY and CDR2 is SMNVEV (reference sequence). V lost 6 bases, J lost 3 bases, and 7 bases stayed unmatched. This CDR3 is CASRSAGQYYGYTF. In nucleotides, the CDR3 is TGTGCCAGCAGATCCGCGGGACAGTACTATGGCTACACCTTC.

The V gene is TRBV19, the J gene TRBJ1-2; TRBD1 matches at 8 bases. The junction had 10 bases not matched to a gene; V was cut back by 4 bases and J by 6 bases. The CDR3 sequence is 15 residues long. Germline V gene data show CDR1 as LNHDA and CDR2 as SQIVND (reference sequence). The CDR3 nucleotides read TGTGCCAGTAGTAGGACCGCAGGACAGGGCGATGGCTACACCTTC. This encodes CASSRTAGQGDGYTF. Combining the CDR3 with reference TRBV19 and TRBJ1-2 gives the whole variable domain DGGITQSPKYLFRKEGQNVTLSCEQNLNHDAMYWYRQDPGQGLRLIYYSQIVNDFQKGDIAEGYSVSREKKESFPLTVTSAQKNPTAFYLCASSRTAGQGDGYTFGSGTRLTVV.

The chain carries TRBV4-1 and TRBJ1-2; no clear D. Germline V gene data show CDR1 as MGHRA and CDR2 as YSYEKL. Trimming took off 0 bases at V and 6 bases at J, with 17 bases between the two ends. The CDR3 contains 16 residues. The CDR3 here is CASSQEFAIILHGYTF. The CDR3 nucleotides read TGCGCCAGCAGCCAAGAGTTCGCAATCATTCTCCATGGCTACACCTTC.

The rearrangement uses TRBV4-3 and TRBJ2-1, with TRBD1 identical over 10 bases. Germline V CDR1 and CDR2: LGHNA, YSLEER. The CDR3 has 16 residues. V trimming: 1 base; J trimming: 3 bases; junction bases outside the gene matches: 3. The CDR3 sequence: CASSQAGQGFYNEQFF. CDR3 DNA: TGCGCCAGCAGCCAAGCGGGACAGGGGTTCTACAATGAGCAGTTCTTC.

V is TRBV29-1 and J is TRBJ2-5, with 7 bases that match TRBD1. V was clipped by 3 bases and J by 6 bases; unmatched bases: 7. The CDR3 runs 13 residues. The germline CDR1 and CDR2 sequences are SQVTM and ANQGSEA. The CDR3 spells CSVDPRQGKTQYF. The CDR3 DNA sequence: TGCAGCGTTGATCCCAGACAGGGCAAGACCCAGTACTTC.

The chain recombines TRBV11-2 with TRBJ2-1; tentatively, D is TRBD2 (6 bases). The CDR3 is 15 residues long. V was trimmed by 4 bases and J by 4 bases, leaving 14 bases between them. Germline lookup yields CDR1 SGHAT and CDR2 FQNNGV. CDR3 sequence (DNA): TGTGCCAGCAGCTCCCGGGACGGAGGGTACAATGAGCAGTTCTTC. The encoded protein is CASSSRDGGYNEQFF.

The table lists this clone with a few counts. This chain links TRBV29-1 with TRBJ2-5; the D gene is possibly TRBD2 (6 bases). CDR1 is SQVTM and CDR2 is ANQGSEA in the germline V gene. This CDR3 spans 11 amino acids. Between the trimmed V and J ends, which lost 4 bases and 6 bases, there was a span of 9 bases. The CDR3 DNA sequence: TGCAGCGTTGGCGGGGTACAGACCCAGTACTTC. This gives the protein CSVGGVQTQYF.

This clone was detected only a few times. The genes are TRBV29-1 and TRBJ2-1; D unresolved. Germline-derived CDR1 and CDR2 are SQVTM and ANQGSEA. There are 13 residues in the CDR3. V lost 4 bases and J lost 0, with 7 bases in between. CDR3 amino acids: CSVAGDSYNEQFF. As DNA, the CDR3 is TGCAGCGTTGCCGGTGACTCCTACAATGAGCAGTTCTTC.

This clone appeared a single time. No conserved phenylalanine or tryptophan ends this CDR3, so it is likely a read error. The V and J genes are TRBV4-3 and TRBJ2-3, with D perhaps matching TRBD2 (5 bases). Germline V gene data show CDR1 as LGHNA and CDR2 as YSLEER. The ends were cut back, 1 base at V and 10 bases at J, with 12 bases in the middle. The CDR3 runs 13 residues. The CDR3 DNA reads TGCGCCAGCAGCCAAGGGACTTCAATATCGCAGTATTCT. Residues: CASSQGTSISQYS.

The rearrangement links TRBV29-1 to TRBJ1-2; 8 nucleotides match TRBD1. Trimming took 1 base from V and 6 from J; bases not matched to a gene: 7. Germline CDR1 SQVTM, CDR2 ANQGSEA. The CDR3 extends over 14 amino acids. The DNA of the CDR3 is TGCAGCGTTGAAGGGCGCAGGGGGCTCGATGGCTACACCTTC. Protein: CSVEGRRGLDGYTF.

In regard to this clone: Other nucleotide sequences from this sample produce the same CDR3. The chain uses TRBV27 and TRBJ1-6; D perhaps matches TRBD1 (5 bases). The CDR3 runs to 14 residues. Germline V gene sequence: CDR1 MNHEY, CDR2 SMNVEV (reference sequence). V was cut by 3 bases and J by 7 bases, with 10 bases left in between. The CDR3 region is CASSFRQGNSPLHF. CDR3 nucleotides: TGTGCCAGCAGTTTCCGGCAGGGCAATTCACCCCTCCACTTT.

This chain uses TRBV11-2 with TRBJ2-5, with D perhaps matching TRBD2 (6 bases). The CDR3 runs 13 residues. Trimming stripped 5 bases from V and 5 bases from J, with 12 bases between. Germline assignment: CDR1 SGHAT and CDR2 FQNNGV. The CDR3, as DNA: TGTGCCAGCAGCGCTGCGGGGAGGGAGACCCAGTACTTC. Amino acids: CASSAAGRETQYF.